This T cell receptor (beta chain) was sequenced for a study of T cell changes during pregnancy in multiple sclerosis. Using immunoSEQ multiplex PCR, the repertoire was profiled, and TCRdb retains in-frame clones only, with some absent. Of 20,000 or so clones in the sample, roughly 89% are singletons; the top ten hold around 5%. The TCR originated in a female donor in good health, enrolled as a control in a pregnancy study. The material sequenced was CD8+ T cells from peripheral blood mononuclear cells, taken in the third trimester of pregnancy.

For the CDR3, the DNA is TGTGCCAGCAGATTCATTAATACAGGGTCATATGGCTACACCTTC. Its protein product is CASRFINTGSYGYTF. This chain connects TRBV21-1 to TRBJ1-2; TRBD1 reflects the table's D call only, with no check against the DNA. TRBV21-1 is assigned pseudogene status. The CDR3 contains 15 residues.